The T cell receptor beta chain described here comes from a study of CD8 T cells in ankylosing spondylitis. Findings and limits, study-wide: Within matched ankylosing spondylitis synovial fluid, disease-linked clones were reportedly significantly enriched. The disease-linked clones had a CD8+ phenotype and low blood frequencies. Blood from ankylosing spondylitis patients appeared to carry a characteristic roughly 8-variant TCR beta motif.

The CDR3 loop spans 17 amino acids. V trimming: 6 bases; J trimming: 3 bases; junction bases outside the gene matches: 14. The germline V gene encodes CDR1 DFQATT and CDR2 SNEGSKA (reference sequence). In its sample, this clonotype was seen many times. Its cognate antigen is unknown. Researchers built TCR beta libraries using quantitative 5'-RACE with molecular barcodes. One entry per CDR3 protein results from TCRdb running MiXCR on the 5' RACE reads. The sample yields around 150,000 distinct CDR3 sequences, approximately 16% seen once. The sequence came from a male donor with ankylosing spondylitis or in good health (not recorded which). The V and J genes are TRBV20-1 and TRBJ2-4; 10 positions match TRBD2. The source material was blood, either unsorted or a sorted T cell fraction (not recorded which). CDR3 protein: CSAGGSLAGEIKNIQYF. The DNA for the CDR3 is TGCAGTGCGGGAGGGTCTCTAGCGGGAGAGATCAAAAACATTCAGTACTTC.